This TCR beta chain was sequenced in a study of spatial heterogeneity in lung cancer. As for the study in general: TCR and UMI combinations that were unique each appeared, on average, more than ten times in raw reads.

This clonotype was recorded many times. The CDR3 is 15 residues long. Germline loops: CDR1 MNHEY, CDR2 SMNVEV (reference sequence). V was pared by 2 bases and J by 1 base, with 10 bases between. TCRdb itself ran the 5' RACE reads through MiXCR, one entry per CDR3 protein. The sample yields 8,500 to 14,000 distinct CDR3 sequences, roughly 4.2% seen once. Sample time point: sample taken at primary tumor resection. Tumor, nontumor lung or frozen PBMC supplied whole RNA, sequenced without sorting. The chain has TRBV27 and TRBJ2-3; D perhaps matches TRBD2 (5 bases). The sequence came from a male donor with early-stage non-small cell lung cancer. The material was normal lung tissue next to the tumor, obtained at surgery. The CDR3 reads CASSLRRRGTDTQYF. CDR3 coding DNA: TGTGCCAGCAGTTTACGAAGGCGGGGCACAGATACGCAGTATTTT.